Each of the 15 T cell receptor beta chains below was sequenced from the same sample in a study of Graves' ophthalmopathy and Graves' hyperthyroidism. Amplification targeted the TCR beta CDR3 regions, with RNA transcripts as the source material. HTBI primers served in a first-round RT-PCR, which a second-round multiplex PCR followed. TCRdb processed the multiplex PCR reads anew with MiXCR; each CDR3 protein has one entry. The sample has around 660,000 distinct CDR3 sequences, more than 40% seen once. Sequenced sample: peripheral blood. The receptors derive from an adult man with Graves' ophthalmopathy.

Points on this clonotype: The junction does not match germline at one end; this may be a read error. The rearrangement links TRBV7-9 to TRBJ2-5; D remains unclear. The CDR3 has 13 residues. Germline values: CDR1 SEHNR, CDR2 FQNEAQ (reference sequence). CDR3 coding DNA: TGTACCAGCAGCCTAACCCAGGAAGAGACCCAGTACTTC. Encoded protein: CTSSLTQEETQYF.

The chain carries TRBV29-1 and TRBJ1-2; 9 positions match TRBD1. V lost 5 bases to trimming and J lost 12 bases; unmatched junction nucleotides: 10. Germline assignment: CDR1 SQVTM and CDR2 ANQGSEA. The CDR3 totals 12 residues. The CDR3 coding sequence is TGCAGCGTTAGGGGGACAGGGACTGGAAACACCTTC. This sequence encodes CSVRGTGTGNTF.

With regard to this clonotype: Possible read error: a much larger clone is one base away. The rearrangement joins TRBV9 to TRBJ1-6; D possibly corresponds to TRBD1 (5 bases). Germline V CDR1 and CDR2: SGDLS, YYNGEE. CDR3 size: 15 residues. In DNA form, the CDR3 reads TGTGCCGGCAGCCCCCGGCCAGGGCCTAATTCACCCCTCCACTTT. This encodes CAGSPRPGPNSPLHF. The variable domain in full, completed from reference TRBV9 and TRBJ1-6, reads DSGVTQTPKHLITATGQRVTLRCSPRSGDLSVYWYQQSLDQGLQFLIQYYNGEERAKGNILERFSAQQFPDLHSELNLSSLELGDSALYFCAGSPRPGPNSPLHFGNGTRLTVT.

The J gene is TRBJ2-7, the V gene TRBV12-3 or TRBV12-4, with 7 nucleotides matching TRBD1. V lost 6 bases and J lost 2; bases outside the gene matches: 10. The CDR3 covers 15 residues. CDR3 sequence: CASSPLRGHPYEQYF. CDR3 in DNA: TGTGCCAGCAGCCCCTTAAGGGGGCATCCCTACGAGCAGTACTTC.

In this sample, this clonotype turned up many times. The J gene is TRBJ1-2, the V gene TRBV4-2; D ambiguous. Germline V CDR1 and CDR2: LGHNA, YNFKEQ. With 0 bases removed from V and 8 bases from J, the gap between germline ends came to 10 bases. The CDR3 extends over 13 amino acids. The CDR3 region has the DNA TGTGCCAGCAGCCAAGATAAGAGAGGAGGCTACACCTTC. This codes for CASSQDKRGGYTF.

V and J are TRBV7-6 and TRBJ2-5, with 10 bases that match TRBD2. CDR3 length: 13 amino acids. Trimming cost V 5 bases and J 7 bases; bases outside gene matches: 4. From germline, CDR1 is SGHVS and CDR2 FNYEAQ. The CDR3 sequence is CASSSGGAGTQYF. CDR3 in DNA: TGTGCCAGCAGCAGCGGGGGGGCGGGGACCCAGTACTTC.

This clonotype has ten or more counts. J is TRBJ1-6 and V is TRBV7-2, with 7 bases fitting TRBD1. CDR3 size: 14 residues. Germline trimming cut 5 bases from V and 8 bases from J; bases unmatched to any gene: 6. The V gene's germline CDR1 is SGHTA and CDR2 FQGNSA. The CDR3 DNA follows: TGTGCCAGCAGCGTAGACAGGGTACATTCACCCCTCCACTTT. This gives the protein CASSVDRVHSPLHF.

This clonotype was observed once. V is TRBV7-3 and J is TRBJ1-6, with no clear D. This CDR3 is 15 amino acids long. The V gene lost 8 bases and the J gene lost 9 bases, with 20 bases spanning the gap. The germline V gene encodes CDR1 SGHTA and CDR2 FQGTGA. The CDR3 sequence: CASGRGSREGSPLHF. The DNA for the CDR3 is TGTGCCAGCGGACGAGGGTCAAGGGAAGGTTCACCCCTCCACTTT.

Worth noting for this clonotype: A read error is possible here, since a much larger clone lies one base away. The rearrangement joins TRBV7-2 to TRBJ2-7; a possible D gene is TRBD1 (6 bases). CDR1 and CDR2 from the germline V gene are SGHTA and FQGNSA. The CDR3 is 13 amino acids. CDR3 sequence (DNA): TGTGCCAGCGGGCACAGGGAGTCCTACGAGCGGTACTTC. Its translation is CASGHRESYERYF.

The chain combines TRBV19 with TRBJ2-2; D perhaps matches TRBD2 (5 bases). The V end was cut by 5 bases, the J end by 3 bases, with 10 bases between. The CDR3 consists of 14 residues. CDR1 LNHDA and CDR2 SQIVND come from the germline V gene (reference sequence). As DNA, the CDR3 is TGTGCCAGTAGTGAGGGAAGGGACACCGGGGAGCTGTTTTTT. Translating gives CASSEGRDTGELFF.

This chain connects TRBV7-2 to TRBJ2-5, with 8 bases fitting TRBD1. The CDR3 sequence is 15 residues long. The germline gives CDR1 SGHTA, CDR2 FQGNSA. V lost 3 bases and J lost 4; bases outside the gene matches: 7. The CDR3 DNA follows: TGTGCCAGCAGCTTGACAGGGGCTAACGGAGAGACCCAGTACTTC. It translates to CASSLTGANGETQYF. The variable domain in full, completed from reference TRBV7-2 and TRBJ2-5, reads GAGVSQSPSNKVTEKGKDVELRCDPISGHTALYWYRQSLGQGLEFLIYFQGNSAPDKSGLPSDRFSAERTGGSVSTLTIQRTQQEDSAVYLCASSLTGANGETQYFGPGTRLLVL.

The table lists this clonotype with many counts. The chain links TRBV7-9 to TRBJ1-6; D gene ambiguous. Germline V gene lookup returns CDR1 SEHNR and CDR2 FQNEAQ (reference sequence). V shed 0 bases and J shed 9 bases, with 3 bases lying between them. The CDR3 consists of 12 residues. The CDR3 DNA is TGTGCCAGCAGCTTAGCCGGTTCACCCCTCCACTTT. Protein: CASSLAGSPLHF.

This clonotype was counted many times. The rearrangement uses TRBV7-9 and TRBJ2-7; D is perhaps TRBD1 (5 bases). CDR1 and CDR2 from the germline V gene are SEHNR and FQNEAQ (reference sequence). CDR3 length equals 14 residues. Trimming removed 7 bases at V and 4 bases at J, with 17 bases between. CDR3 in amino acids: CASKNQPDSYEQYF. The CDR3 region has the DNA TGTGCCAGCAAAAACCAACCCGACAGTTACGAGCAGTACTTC.

V gene TRBV20-1 combines with J gene TRBJ1-1, with D unresolved. The CDR3 totals 12 residues. Per the germline V gene, CDR1 is DFQATT and CDR2 is SNEGSKA (reference sequence). Trimming took 7 bases from V and 3 from J, leaving 12 bases between them. The CDR3 nucleotides are TGCAGTGTCCGCGACGGCTACACTGAAGCTTTCTTT. The encoded protein is CSVRDGYTEAFF.

This clonotype occurred a few times. Sequence at one end of the junction differs from germline and may be a read error. This sequence joins TRBV9 and TRBJ1-1, with 9 bases that match TRBD1. This CDR3 region has 17 residues. Germline values: CDR1 SGDLS, CDR2 YYNGEE. This CDR3 reads CASSARDRAHRDTEASF. CDR3 nucleotides: TGTGCCAGCAGCGCCCGGGACAGGGCCCATCGGGACACTGAAGCTTCCTTT.